Below, one TCR beta chain is given with its context. This clone was recorded a few times. Its antigen is still unknown. The sample holds no much larger clone one base away, and base qualities are not on file. Between the V and J ends, shortened by 4 bases and 5 bases respectively, the junction contains 11 bases. The CDR3 runs 13 residues from the cysteine to the phenylalanine. The entry retains the CDR3 DNA only, 39 bases that are in frame from base 1. CDR1 and CDR2, per the germline V gene (reference sequence), are MNHEY and SMNVEV. This sample was included in a study of shared clonotypes between healthy human individuals (dated by TCRdb to about 2020). Regarding the study in general: Three men and a couple of women, aged 18 to 49 years, made up the cohort. Per donor, three plates each were used for CD4 naive and CD4 memory, two for CD8 naive, and one for CD8 memory. To estimate repertoire size and how much clonotypes are shared between individuals, the study performed deep sequencing of blood TCR repertoires from five healthy adults. To increase sequencing depth and limit assay-specific biases, TCR repertoire library preparation and sequencing were carried out by different laboratories using diverse techniques. Between about 0.9 and 9 billion PBMCs per donor were obtained by leukapheresis.

Study-level results and caveats: Across a handful of donors, approximately 5% of naive CD4, roughly 3.8% of naive CD8, about 2.3% of memory CD4, and about 0.44% of memory CD8 clonotypes were shared. Because the study included a small number of donors, the genetic and exposure-history diversity represented was limited. Even with the large sequencing depth, rarefaction of the sorted-subset datasets indicated that sequencing was incomplete. Pairwise subsampling led to the expectation that sequencing depth would affect the degree of clonotype sharing among donors. Compared with non-shared clonotypes, the clonotypes found in all four sorted-subset donors had higher generation probabilities. Sampling was restricted to blood, and TCR repertoires in tissues likely differ from the TCR repertoires found in blood. Larger estimated clonotype richness was generally found for naive subsets than for memory subsets.

TCR CDR3 regions were amplified from genomic DNA by multiplex PCR using the deep immunoSEQ assay. Extracted genomic DNA from each cell subset was spread evenly across all wells of several immunoSEQ 96-well plates, with each plate serving as a replicate. For sorted subsets, each replicate PCR was loaded with approximately 190 ng genomic DNA, equivalent to about 33,000 T cell genomes. Purified libraries were measured with a Qubit 3.0 fluorometer, size-checked on a Bioanalyzer 2100, and measured again with the KAPA Library Quantification kit. Every immunoSEQ 96-well plate was sequenced on a dedicated single-read 150-cycle Illumina NextSeq 550 flow cell. Regarding the original processing steps: Because the immunoSEQ output held only junctional sequences and lacked quality scores, the filtering could not match the filtering applied to full-length reads. Sequences were annotated with PyIR, a Python wrapper for IgBLAST v1.9, using IMGT germline references to assign V/J genes and CDR3. Reads were filtered out if the reads had weak V/J assignments (E-value above 1e-6), no CDR3, stop codons, out-of-frame junctions, or ambiguous translated residues. A V3J clonotype was defined by an identical inferred V gene, J gene, and CDR3 amino acid sequence. The percentage overlap between two repertoires was calculated by dividing the number of shared unique clonotypes by the size of the smaller repertoire. Three approaches were used to assess repertoire richness: RTK rarefaction, the Chao1 estimator, and Recon v2.1 estimates of unobserved clonotypes. For all TCRbeta clonotypes obtained by the gDNA method from a handful of donors, generation probabilities were computed with OLGA. The table was pulled from immuneACCESS by TCRdb, which kept in-frame rearrangements only. Such tables lose some clones; where checked, under half of the loss comes from unresolved V genes, and the rest has no known cause. From that table come the V and J calls and clone size; the DNA was used to work out D and trimming. The sample table records about 690,000 clones; about nine tenths of these occur just once. In total, the top ten clones hold about 33% of the sample.

Donors were healthy HIV-negative adults with no recently reported acute infections or vaccinations. Only Caucasian adults living in Nashville, Tennessee, USA were represented among the donors. The CD8 memory samples were a combination of magnetically selected CD45RO+ cells and CCR7-negative CD45RA+ effector memory (TemRA) cells. Blood was collected by leukapheresis, and PBMCs were isolated by Ficoll-Histopaque density gradient centrifugation and then cryopreserved in liquid nitrogen vapor phase. Purity and quantity of every magnetically sorted T cell population were checked by analytical flow cytometry. Each sorted fraction had its genomic DNA isolated and then quantified by UV absorbance on a Nanodrop 2000c.

Here the chain combines TRBV27 and TRBJ2-5, with the D segment identity uncertain. The receptor's source is a young man in good health. Some clones in this sample may be carry-over from other donors' samples. Sequencing input: memory CD8+ T cells from PBMCs. Per the publication, the cell subset or site label means: CD45RO+ cells pooled with CCR7-negative TemRA cells. CDR3 reads: CASSSNPRETQYF. The DNA sequence follows: TGTGCCAGCAGTTCCAACCCTCGGGAGACCCAGTACTTC.